The TCR beta chain under discussion was sequenced for a study of shared clonotypes between healthy human individuals. As for the study in general: Donors, aged 18 to 49, were a couple of women and a few men.

A single count supports this clone. Its specificity is unknown. TCRdb's copy holds only in-frame clones and misses some; the assay was immunoSEQ multiplex PCR. The sample lists 1.5 million to 2.5 million clones; approximately 95% were seen once. Terminally differentiated effector memory CD45RA+ cells were left out of the naive CD8 fraction, which was CD45RO-negative and positively selected for CCR7. Those who donated were healthy HIV-negative adults, with no recent acute infections or vaccinations reported. Study observations and caveats: Non-shared clonotypes had lower generation probabilities than clonotypes shared by all four sorted-subset donors.

This CDR3 comprises 17 residues. J lost 1 base, V lost 3 bases, and 10 bases had no gene match. Germline CDR1 MNHEY, CDR2 SMNVEV (reference sequence). Sequencing input: naive CD8+ T cells sorted from blood. The chain couples TRBV27 to TRBJ2-3; 7 nucleotides agree with TRBD2. This clonotype originated in a young man in good health. CDR3 sequence: CASSLIGGRGGTDTQYF. The CDR3 coding sequence is TGTGCCAGCAGTTTGATAGGCGGCCGGGGGGGCACAGATACGCAGTATTTT.